The 15 T cell receptor beta chains below were found in one sample sequenced in a study of post-analysis software for immune sequencing data. These receptors' targets are unknown. Points from the study as a whole: When patients were compared with controls, 4 or 5 TRBV segments were more frequent, TRBV5-6, TRBV5-1 and TRBV20-1 among them.

Unique molecular identifiers had been added to the TCR beta cDNA libraries. TCRdb re-derived calls from the PCR reads in MiXCR, one entry per CDR3 protein. The sample has some 690,000 distinct CDR3 sequences, roughly 29% seen once. Sequenced input: blood. The source of these receptors is a girl between 10 and 17 years old with multiple sclerosis.

V is TRBV7-2 and J is TRBJ2-1, with D maybe TRBD2 (5 bases). Per germline, CDR1 SGHTA and CDR2 FQGNSA. The CDR3 length is 17 residues. Trimming removed 5 bases from V and 6 bases from J, with 23 bases in between. The CDR3 spells CASSPPDSPGRPNEQFF. CDR3 nucleotide sequence: TGTGCCAGCAGCCCTCCGGACTCCCCAGGACGTCCCAATGAGCAGTTCTTC.

The V call is TRBV6-5, the J call TRBJ2-7; the D gene could be TRBD1 or TRBD2 (5 bases each). The V and J ends lost 2 bases and 3 bases respectively, with 11 bases between them. The CDR3 is made up of 14 amino acids. Looked up from germline, CDR1 is MNHEY and CDR2 is SVGAGI. The CDR3 nucleotides are TGTGCCAGCAGTTACGGGACCACAATCTACGAGCAGTACTTC. Amino acid sequence: CASSYGTTIYEQYF.

The chain joins TRBV7-9 to TRBJ2-1; D remains unclear. V was pared by 4 bases and J by 4 bases, with 5 bases between. Germline V CDR1 and CDR2: SEHNR, FQNEAQ (reference sequence). The CDR3 extends over 12 amino acids. CDR3 sequence (DNA): TGTGCCAGCAGCTGGCTTTACAATGAGCAGTTCTTC. This encodes CASSWLYNEQFF.

This clonotype was found many times. This chain joins TRBV7-9 and TRBJ2-3, with a possible D match to TRBD2 (5 bases). The CDR3 has 13 amino acids. Germline CDR1 and CDR2: SEHNR and FQNEAQ (reference sequence). V dropped 10 bases and J dropped 6 bases, with 17 bases sitting between them. The CDR3 coding sequence is TGTGCCATCGAATTCCCAGGCGGGGATACGCAGTATTTT. This codes for CAIEFPGGDTQYF.

Worth noting for this clonotype: At one boundary the junction diverges from the germline segment, which might be a read error. This CDR3 is CASSPGSGANVRTF. In DNA, the CDR3 is TGTGCCAGCAGCCCCGGGTCTGGGGCCAACGTCCGGACTTTC. The V gene is TRBV9, the J gene TRBJ2-6, with a tentative D call TRBD1 (5 bases). The germline V gene encodes CDR1 SGDLS and CDR2 YYNGEE. CDR3 length equals 14 residues.

The chain carries TRBV12-3 or TRBV12-4 and TRBJ2-7; D uncertain. This CDR3 region has 13 residues. The V end lost 7 bases, the J end lost 1 base, and 11 bases lay between the germline ends. The CDR3 spells CASTSGGSYEQYF. The CDR3 region has the DNA TGTGCCAGCACCTCGGGCGGATCCTACGAGCAGTACTTC.

The chain combines TRBV12-3 or TRBV12-4 with TRBJ1-4; D uncertain. This CDR3 region has 14 residues. Trimming removed 3 bases at V and 4 bases at J, with 9 bases between. This chain's CDR3 is CASSFAGNNEKLFF. The CDR3, as DNA: TGTGCCAGCAGTTTCGCGGGAAATAATGAAAAACTGTTTTTT.

This clonotype was seen only a few times. The chain combines TRBV28 with TRBJ1-1; D is uncertain. V dropped 4 bases and J dropped 0 bases, with 21 bases sitting between them. The CDR3 is made up of 18 amino acids. Germline assignment: CDR1 MDHEN and CDR2 SYDVKM. The CDR3 here is CASSSHLVHPPMNTEAFF. The CDR3 region has the DNA TGTGCCAGCAGTTCTCATCTGGTCCATCCGCCAATGAACACTGAAGCTTTCTTT.

This clonotype was detected a few times. This sequence joins TRBV27 and TRBJ1-5, with unresolved D. V lost 5 bases and J lost 5, with 10 bases in between. Germline lookup yields CDR1 MNHEY and CDR2 SMNVEV (reference sequence). CDR3 length: 13 residues. The CDR3 nucleotides read TGTGCCAGCAGTATCTACTCCGATCAGCCCCAGCATTTT. Encoded protein: CASSIYSDQPQHF.

The chain is built from TRBV7-9 and TRBJ2-7; D remains unclear. CDR1 is SEHNR and CDR2 is FQNEAQ in the germline V gene (reference sequence). Trimming removed 7 bases at V and 3 bases at J, with 16 bases between. The CDR3 covers 14 residues. The CDR3 coding sequence is TGTGCCAGCACGCCGTTCGGGCAAGACTACGAGCAGTACTTC. The encoded protein is CASTPFGQDYEQYF.

J is TRBJ2-3 and V is TRBV15; D possibly corresponds to TRBD2 (5 bases). V lost 3 bases and J 3 bases, leaving 22 bases between the germline ends. The CDR3 is 18 amino acids. In germline, CDR1 is LNHNV, CDR2 YYDKDF (reference sequence). Written as DNA, the CDR3 is TGTGCCACCAGCAGCCTCTACGGGGATCCAATGGGAACAGATACGCAGTATTTT. Encoded protein: CATSSLYGDPMGTDTQYF. Variable domain in full (rest from reference TRBV15 and TRBJ2-3): DAMVIQNPRYQVTQFGKPVTLSCSQTLNHNVMYWYQQKSSQAPKLLFHYYDKDFNNEADTPDNFQSRRPNTSFCFLDIRSPGLGDTAMYLCATSSLYGDPMGTDTQYFGPGTRLTVL.

This clonotype was counted only a few times. This chain connects TRBV20-1 to TRBJ2-1; 9 positions agree with TRBD1. Germline values: CDR1 DFQATT, CDR2 SNEGSKA (reference sequence). The CDR3 has 16 residues. V shed 2 bases, J shed 4 bases, and the junction held 9 bases outside the gene matches. CDR3 residues: CSARPGGTGYYNEQFF. The CDR3 DNA is TGCAGTGCTAGACCGGGCGGGACAGGGTATTACAATGAGCAGTTCTTC.

DNA of the CDR3: TGCAGTGCCTTCCTCCGTGAGCAGTTCTTC. Its translation is CSAFLREQFF. The chain links TRBV20-1 to TRBJ2-1; D call uncertain. This CDR3 spans 10 amino acids. V lost 6 bases, J lost 9 bases, and 9 bases lay in between. CDR1 is DFQATT and CDR2 is SNEGSKA in the germline V gene (reference sequence).

The V and J genes are TRBV29-1 and TRBJ2-5; D is tentatively TRBD1 or TRBD2 (5 bases each). Trimming took off 3 bases at V and 7 bases at J, with 12 bases between the two ends. The CDR3 spans 12 residues. Germline V gene lookup returns CDR1 SQVTM and CDR2 ANQGSEA. The DNA for the CDR3 is TGCAGCGTTGATAGGCCCGGGGCGACCCAGTACTTC. Residues: CSVDRPGATQYF.

This chain links TRBV7-9 with TRBJ1-4; no reliable D call. Germline V gene lookup returns CDR1 SEHNR and CDR2 FQNEAQ (reference sequence). The CDR3 runs to 13 residues. Between the trimmed V and J ends, which lost 5 bases and 4 bases, there was a span of 8 bases. The CDR3 DNA reads TGTGCCAGCAGCCCGGACCATAATGAAAAACTGTTTTTT. Protein product: CASSPDHNEKLFF.